The entry that follows covers one T cell receptor beta chain sequence. The record originates from a study of shared clonotypes between healthy human individuals. Produced via immunoSEQ multiplex PCR; TCRdb's table is partial and in-frame only. The sample holds approximately 1,000,000 clones, 75% to 85% seen once. This sequence was found in a man between 18 and 29 years old in good health. Some clones in this sample may be carry-over from other donors' samples. Sequenced material: memory CD4+ T cells from PBMCs. Sample subset: CD45RA-negative fraction.

The CDR3: CASSLGRAPDEQFF. CDR3 nucleotides: TGTGCCAGCTCCCTCGGGAGGGCCCCGGATGAGCAGTTCTTC. J is TRBJ2-1 and V is TRBV18; TRBD2 matches 8 bases. Germline V lookup: CDR1 KGHSH, CDR2 LQKENI. This CDR3 comprises 14 residues. J gave up 8 bases and V 6 bases, and 9 bases lay outside the gene matches.